This T cell receptor beta chain was identified in a study of T cells in Graves' hyperthyroidism and ophthalmopathy. Researchers took RNA transcripts and amplified the TCR beta CDR3 regions from them. Carried out on the TCR CDR3, a first-round RT-PCR used the HTBI primer set. TCRdb fed the multiplex PCR reads into MiXCR, producing one record per CDR3 protein. The repertoire holds 490,000 or so distinct CDR3 sequences, about 16% seen once, with 25% to 30% in the top ten. The CDR3 spans 13 residues. CDR1 is LNHDA and CDR2 is SQIVND in the germline V gene (reference sequence). V lost 4 bases and J lost 2, with 3 bases in between.

The material sequenced was blood. The TCR comes from a young woman with Graves' ophthalmopathy. This chain connects TRBV19 to TRBJ2-6, with D hard to call. CDR3 nucleotide sequence: TGTGCCAGTAGTACTGCTGGGGCCAACGTCCTGACTTTC. Protein: CASSTAGANVLTF.